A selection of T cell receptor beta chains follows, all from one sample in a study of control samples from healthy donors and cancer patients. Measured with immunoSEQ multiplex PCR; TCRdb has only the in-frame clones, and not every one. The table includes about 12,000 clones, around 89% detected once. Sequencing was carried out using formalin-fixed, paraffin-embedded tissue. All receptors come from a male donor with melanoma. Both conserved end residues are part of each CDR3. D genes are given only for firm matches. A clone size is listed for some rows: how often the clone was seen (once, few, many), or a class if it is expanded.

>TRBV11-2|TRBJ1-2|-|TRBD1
CASSLARQGNVDGYTF
TGTGCCAGCAGCTTAGCTCGACAGGGTAATGTCGATGGCTACACCTTC
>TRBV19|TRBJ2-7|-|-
CASSIDLYRSFYKQYF
TGTGCCAGTAGTATAGATCTTTATCGGAGCTTCTACAAGCAGTACTTC
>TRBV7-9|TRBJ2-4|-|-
CASSFNGPGEYF
TGTGCCAGCAGCTTCAACGGCCCTGGAGAGTACTTC
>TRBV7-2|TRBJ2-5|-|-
CASSRREFETQYF
TGTGCCAGCAGCCGCCGAGAGTTTGAGACCCAGTACTTC
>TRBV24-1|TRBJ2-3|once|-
CATSWEAGSTDTQYF
TGTGCCACCAGTTGGGAGGCGGGGAGCACAGATACGCAGTATTTT
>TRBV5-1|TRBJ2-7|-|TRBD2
CASSQLAGGSYEQYF
TGCGCCAGCAGCCAACTAGCGGGAGGATCCTACGAGCAGTACTTC
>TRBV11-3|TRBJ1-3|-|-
CASSSRGTAGNTIYF
TGTGCCAGCAGCTCTCGGGGGACGGCCGGAAACACCATATATTTT
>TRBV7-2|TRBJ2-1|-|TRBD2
CASSRGLAGWGGPNEQFF
TGTGCCAGCAGCCGCGGACTAGCGGGGTGGGGCGGCCCCAATGAGCAGTTCTTC
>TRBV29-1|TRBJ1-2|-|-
CSVEDSNYGYTF
TGCAGCGTTGAAGATAGTAACTATGGCTACACCTTC
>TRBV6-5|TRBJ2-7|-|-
CASRTGALNYEQYF
TGTGCCAGCAGAACGGGGGCGTTAAACTACGAGCAGTACTTC
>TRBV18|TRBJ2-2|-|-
CASSPASRAGELFF
TGTGCCAGCTCACCAGCGAGTAGGGCCGGGGAGCTGTTTTTT
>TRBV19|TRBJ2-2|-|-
CATLRGNTGELFF
TGTGCCACCCTACGGGGGAACACCGGGGAGCTGTTTTTT
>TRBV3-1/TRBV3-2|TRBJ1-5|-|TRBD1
CASSPGQGEGGNQPQHF
TGTGCCAGCAGCCCGGGACAGGGGGAGGGTGGCAATCAGCCCCAGCATTTT
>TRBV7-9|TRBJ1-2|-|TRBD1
CASSDHQGAANYGYTF
TGTGCCAGCAGTGATCATCAGGGGGCTGCTAACTATGGCTACACCTTC
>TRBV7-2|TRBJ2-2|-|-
CASSSVVGQRTGELFF
TGTGCCAGCAGCTCTGTTGTCGGCCAACGAACCGGGGAGCTGTTTTTT
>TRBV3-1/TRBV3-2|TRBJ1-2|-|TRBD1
CASSPTGGTYGYTF
TGTGCCAGCAGCCCGACAGGGGGAACCTATGGCTACACCTTC
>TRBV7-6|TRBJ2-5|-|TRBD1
CASSLTGSGTQYF
TGTGCCAGCAGCTTGACAGGGTCAGGGACCCAGTACTTC
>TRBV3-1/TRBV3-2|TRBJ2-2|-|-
CASSQDPRRELFF
TGTGCCAGCAGCCAAGATCCGCGAAGGGAGCTGTTTTTT
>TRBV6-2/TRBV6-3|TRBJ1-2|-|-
CASSLDWDRGYTF
TGTGCCAGCAGTCTGGACTGGGATCGGGGCTACACCTTC
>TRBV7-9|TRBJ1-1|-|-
CASSLGSQMNTEAFF
TGTGCCAGCAGCTTAGGTTCACAGATGAACACTGAAGCTTTCTTT
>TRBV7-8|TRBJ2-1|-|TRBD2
CASSLLSGRTYNEQFF
TGTGCCAGCAGCTTACTTAGCGGGAGAACCTACAATGAGCAGTTCTTC
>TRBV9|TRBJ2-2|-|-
CASGAGNTGELFF
TGTGCCAGCGGGGCAGGGAACACCGGGGAGCTGTTTTTT
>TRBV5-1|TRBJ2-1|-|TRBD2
CASSPFYGSGRAKYNEQFF
TGCGCCAGCAGCCCCTTTTATGGTAGCGGGAGGGCGAAGTACAATGAGCAGTTCTTC
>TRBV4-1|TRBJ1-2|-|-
CASSQDTGARARYTF
TGCGCCAGCAGCCAAGATACGGGGGCCAGGGCACGCTACACCTTC
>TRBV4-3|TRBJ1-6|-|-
CASSHVRVSDSPLHF
TGCGCCAGCAGCCACGTCAGGGTCTCGGATTCACCCCTCCACTTT
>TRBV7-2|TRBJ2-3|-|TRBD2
CASSDGLAGRTDTQYF
TGTGCCAGCAGCGATGGACTAGCGGGGCGCACAGATACGCAGTATTTT
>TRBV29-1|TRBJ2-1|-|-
CSVAPRLGNEQFF
TGCAGCGTTGCTCCCAGACTAGGAAATGAGCAGTTCTTC
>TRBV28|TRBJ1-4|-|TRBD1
CASSYGTGNNEKLFF
TGTGCCAGCAGTTACGGGACAGGGAACAATGAAAAACTGTTTTTT
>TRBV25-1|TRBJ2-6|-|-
CASSVRGGANVLTF
TGTGCCAGCAGTGTCCGGGGTGGGGCCAACGTCCTGACTTTC
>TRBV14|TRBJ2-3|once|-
CASSQYSTGFTDTQYF
TGTGCCAGCAGCCAATACTCGACGGGGTTCACAGATACGCAGTATTTT
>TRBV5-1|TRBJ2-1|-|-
CASSLEVVYNEQFF
TGCGCCAGCAGCTTGGAAGTGGTCTACAATGAGCAGTTCTTC
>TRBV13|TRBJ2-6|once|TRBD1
CASSLTRQGPLSGANVLTF
TGTGCCAGCAGCCTTACTAGACAGGGGCCCCTCTCTGGGGCCAACGTCCTGACTTTC
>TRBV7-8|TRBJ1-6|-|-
CASSPTGDWNSPLHF
TGTGCCAGCAGCCCCACGGGGGATTGGAATTCACCCCTCCACTTT